This T cell receptor beta chain was found in a study of blood T cell repertoires in COVID-19. Profiled with immunoSEQ multiplex PCR; TCRdb holds only in-frame clones, not every one. The repertoire includes under 250,000 clones, more than 85% of them detected once, and approximately 0.77% sits in the top ten. J was trimmed by 7 bases and V by 7 bases; bases with no gene match: 15. The CDR3 spans 15 residues. The V gene's germline CDR1 is SGHKS and CDR2 YYEKEE (reference sequence). The V gene is TRBV5-5, the J gene TRBJ2-7; 9 positions match TRBD1. The source material was peripheral blood. The receptor's source is a man aged 60 to 75 with COVID-19, enrolled during active disease. This chain's CDR3 is CASQPGDRALKEQYF. Here the CDR3 DNA reads TGTGCCAGCCAGCCAGGGGACAGGGCTTTGAAAGAGCAGTACTTC.